A selection of T cell receptor beta chains follows, all from one sample in a study of vaccination and CD4 T cells after COVID-19. TCRdb re-derived calls from the PCR reads in MiXCR, one entry per CDR3 protein. This table has some 25,000 distinct CDR3 sequences, around 64% appearing once. Their specific antigens are unknown. Material: CD4+ T cells from blood, cultured in vitro, obtained after SARS-CoV-2 vaccination. The receptors were sampled from a human donor who received a COVID-19 vaccine. Both conserved end residues are part of each CDR3. A D gene is named only where the DNA matches it firmly. Clone size is not always given. Where it is, it says once, few, many or a class for expanded clones.

TRBD2	NA	TRBV24-1	TRBJ2-3	CATSVPAGGAADTQYF	TGTGCCACCAGTGTCCCCGCCGGGGGGGCCGCAGATACGCAGTATTTT
TRBD2	NA	TRBV20-1	TRBJ2-2	CSASGGWTGRTGELFF	TGCAGTGCTTCGGGGGGTTGGACGGGCCGAACCGGGGAGCTGTTTTTT
NA	NA	TRBV7-8	TRBJ1-5	CASSLRGAQGNQPQHF	TGTGCCAGCAGCTTACGAGGCGCCCAGGGTAATCAGCCCCAGCATTTT
TRBD1	NA	TRBV12-3/TRBV12-4	TRBJ1-2	CASSHAQGSGYTF	TGTGCCAGCAGTCATGCACAGGGGTCTGGCTACACCTTC
NA	few	TRBV20-1	TRBJ1-6	CSARDQASSQGSPLHF	TGCAGTGCTAGGGATCAGGCCTCGTCCCAGGGTTCACCCCTCCACTTT
NA	few	TRBV6-1	TRBJ1-1	CASGRPTEAFF	TGTGCCAGCGGAAGACCCACTGAAGCTTTCTTT
TRBD1	NA	TRBV6-5	TRBJ1-2	CASSYRDRADGYTF	TGTGCCAGCAGTTACCGAGACAGGGCCGATGGCTACACCTTC
NA	few	TRBV30	TRBJ1-6	CAWTLGQLSNSPLHF	TGTGCCTGGACCCTGGGGCAGCTTTCAAATTCACCCCTCCACTTT
NA	NA	TRBV6-1	TRBJ2-1	CASRPRGDEQFF	TGTGCCAGCAGACCAAGGGGGGATGAGCAGTTCTTC
NA	NA	TRBV24-1	TRBJ2-2	CATSDWSSGQYTGELFF	TGTGCCACCAGTGATTGGAGCTCCGGACAGTACACCGGGGAGCTGTTTTTT
NA	NA	TRBV5-1	TRBJ1-1	CASSLDIRNTEAFF	TGCGCCAGCAGCTTGGATATTCGGAACACTGAAGCTTTCTTT
NA	NA	TRBV2	TRBJ1-2	CASSDSGTGGNSPNYGYTF	TGTGCCAGCAGTGATTCGGGGACGGGCGGAAATAGCCCTAACTATGGCTACACCTTC
NA	NA	TRBV7-8	TRBJ1-6	CASTPRVNSPLHF	TGTGCCAGCACCCCAAGGGTTAATTCACCCCTCCACTTT
NA	few	TRBV7-2	TRBJ2-2	CASSLVVGELFF	TGTGCCAGCAGCTTAGTTGTTGGGGAGCTGTTTTTT
TRBD1	few	TRBV20-1	TRBJ1-3	CSASAQGVSGNTIYF	TGCAGTGCTAGCGCACAGGGGGTGTCTGGAAACACCATATATTTT
NA	NA	TRBV20-1	TRBJ2-3	CSATGTKGDTDTQYF	TGCAGTGCTACCGGGACTAAGGGGGACACAGATACGCAGTATTTT
TRBD1	few	TRBV5-8	TRBJ2-3	CASSPGTAWVSDTQYF	TGTGCCAGCAGCCCTGGGACAGCTTGGGTATCAGATACGCAGTATTTT